This TCR beta chain was obtained from a study of T cell clonality in common variable immunodeficiency. Study-level points and caveats: The cause of increased CVID clonality remains unclear without subpopulation sequencing. Fewer deletions and N-nucleotide insertions were reportedly seen in common variable immunodeficiency TCR beta sequences.

Patients and controls were mostly of Caucasian heritage. Here immunoSEQ multiplex PCR was the method, and the copy in TCRdb shows in-frame clones only, minus some. The sample is made up of about 42,000 clones, none counted only once. Losses at the gene ends were 6 bases for V and 3 bases for J; bases not matched to a gene: 3. Germline V gives CDR1 LNHDA, CDR2 SQIVND (reference sequence). There are 15 residues in the CDR3. A remark on this clone: Antigen: not known. Sequencing ends 3 residues short of the CDR3 end; the germline J gene provides the rest.

Sequencing was carried out using peripheral blood mononuclear cells. V is TRBV19 and J is TRBJ2-5, with 14 bases that match TRBD2. The TCR originated in a human donor with common variable immunodeficiency. This CDR3 is CASRRLAGGKETQYF. The covered CDR3 bases are TGTGCCAGTAGAAGACTAGCGGGAGGGAAAGAGACC.